One sample yielded the 28 T cell receptor beta chains listed below, sequenced in a study of cytomegalovirus exposure and HLA in healthy donors. 13 Jbeta primers and 60 Vbeta primers were used for the PCR. TCRdb's copy holds only in-frame clones and misses some; the assay was immunoSEQ multiplex PCR. The repertoire has roughly 60,000 clones, approximately 80% of them found once; the top ten carry around 1.5%. Sequencing was performed on PBMCs. These receptor sequences come from a female donor in good health and CMV-seronegative.

The V and J genes are TRBV9 and TRBJ1-3; D is ambiguous. CDR1 and CDR2 (germline): SGDLS, YYNGEE. The CDR3 runs 17 residues. Trimming cost V 0 bases and J 0 bases, with 13 bases left between them. CDR3 in DNA: TGTGCCAGCAGCGTAGCGGGTGGAGGGAACTCTGGAAACACCATATATTTT. Translated: CASSVAGGGNSGNTIYF.

The chain has TRBV9 and TRBJ1-2; 7 positions agree with TRBD1. The V segment lost 3 bases and the J segment 8 bases; nucleotides outside the gene matches: 7. The germline V gene encodes CDR1 SGDLS and CDR2 YYNGEE. This CDR3 has 13 residues. The CDR3 spells CASSAQGWYGYTF. CDR3 sequence (DNA): TGTGCCAGCAGCGCACAGGGGTGGTACGGCTACACCTTC.

The table lists this clone with a count of one. This chain links TRBV18 with TRBJ2-7; TRBD1 is a possible D gene (6 bases). Germline V gene lookup returns CDR1 KGHSH and CDR2 LQKENI. The CDR3 consists of 13 residues. Trimming stripped 4 bases from V and 2 bases from J, with 9 bases between. CDR3 nucleotides: TGTGCCAGCTCACTCGGACAGACCTACGAGCAGTACTTC. This gives the protein CASSLGQTYEQYF.

This sequence joins TRBV5-4 and TRBJ2-7; D uncertain. The CDR3 has 16 amino acids. V was trimmed by 0 bases and J by 0 bases, leaving 13 bases between them. Germline CDR1 SGHNT, CDR2 YYREEE (reference sequence). The chain's CDR3 is CASSLGSGRTSYEQYF. CDR3 nucleotide sequence: TGTGCCAGCAGCTTGGGTTCGGGTCGAACCTCCTACGAGCAGTACTTC.

For the CDR3, the DNA is TGTGCCAGCAGCCTAAGCCACTTAGCCAAAAACATTCAGTACTTC. Its translation is CASSLSHLAKNIQYF. This rearrangement joins TRBV6-5 to TRBJ2-4; D gene ambiguous. Germline CDR1 reads MNHEY; CDR2 reads SVGAGI. The CDR3 has 15 residues. V lost 6 bases and J lost 0, with 12 bases in between.

The chain couples TRBV2 to TRBJ2-7, with TRBD2 as a possible D gene (6 bases). Trimming removed 8 bases from V and 4 bases from J, with 12 bases in between. The germline V gene encodes CDR1 SNHLY and CDR2 FYNNEI. The CDR3 runs 12 residues. The CDR3 nucleotides are TGTGCCAGCTCAGGGCGGGGTTACGAGCAGTACTTC. The encoded protein is CASSGRGYEQYF.

V gene TRBV7-2 combines with J gene TRBJ2-3, with a possible D match to TRBD1 (6 bases). V was clipped by 4 bases and J by 6 bases, with 20 bases between them. This CDR3 has 16 residues. CDR1 and CDR2 (germline): SGHTA, FQGNSA. CDR3 nucleotide sequence: TGTGCCAGCAGCTCCCAGGACAGAACAATGAGGGATACGCAGTATTTT. Protein: CASSSQDRTMRDTQYF.

The V call is TRBV5-1, the J call TRBJ1-4, with 7 positions matching TRBD1. This CDR3 region has 14 residues. Germline V gene lookup returns CDR1 SGHRS and CDR2 YFSETQ. V dropped 1 base and J dropped 4; count of bases not matched to a gene: 1. In nucleotides, the CDR3 is TGCGCCAGCAGCTTGACAGGGGTTAATGAAAAACTGTTTTTT. Amino acid sequence: CASSLTGVNEKLFF.

The chain links TRBV15 to TRBJ1-2; 7 nucleotides line up with TRBD1. The CDR3 sequence is 12 residues long. Germline values: CDR1 LNHNV, CDR2 YYDKDF (reference sequence). The J segment lost 9 bases and the V segment lost 9 bases, leaving 10 bases of the junction unmatched. The CDR3 loop is CATQTGSRSYTF. The DNA of the CDR3 is TGTGCCACTCAGACAGGGAGCAGGAGCTACACCTTC.

This chain joins TRBV5-6 and TRBJ1-4; 8 bases are shared with TRBD1. In germline, CDR1 is SGHDT, CDR2 YYEEEE. The CDR3 is made up of 14 amino acids. Unmatched junction bases numbered 3, after V lost 2 bases and J lost 6 bases. The CDR3 nucleotides are TGTGCCAGCAGCTTTCGGACAGGGTATGAAAAACTGTTTTTT. Protein product: CASSFRTGYEKLFF.

The chain employs TRBV7-9 and TRBJ1-1; no clear D gene. Trimming took 1 base from V and 12 from J, leaving 21 bases between them. The CDR3 is 15 amino acids. Germline-derived CDR1 and CDR2 are SEHNR and FQNEAQ (reference sequence). The CDR3 here is CASSLVDFSKEATFF. CDR3 sequence (DNA): TGTGCCAGCAGCTTAGTAGATTTCAGTAAGGAGGCGACTTTCTTT.

The V call is TRBV5-1, the J call TRBJ2-2; 9 positions match TRBD1. The length of the CDR3 is 20 residues. The germline V gene encodes CDR1 SGHRS and CDR2 YFSETQ. The junction had 15 bases not matched to a gene; V was cut back by 2 bases and J by 1 base. CDR3 sequence: CASSLVRQGVSGWNTGELFF. CDR3 nucleotide sequence: TGCGCCAGCAGCTTAGTGAGACAGGGGGTCTCGGGTTGGAACACCGGGGAGCTGTTTTTT.

The count of this clone is one. The chain has TRBV4-2 and TRBJ1-5; the D gene is possibly TRBD1 (6 bases). Germline CDR1 is LGHNA and CDR2 is YNFKEQ. This CDR3 is 12 amino acids long. V was cut by 8 bases and J by 7 bases, with 12 bases left in between. CDR3 coding DNA: TGTGCCAGCCGAAAGGGGGACCAGCCCCAGCATTTT. Its protein is CASRKGDQPQHF.

The CDR3 DNA sequence: TGTGCCAGCAGTGAATCCAGGATTACTGGAAACACCATATATTTT. Translation: CASSESRITGNTIYF. V is TRBV2 and J is TRBJ1-3; D gene ambiguous. The CDR3 loop spans 15 amino acids. Germline CDR1 and CDR2: SNHLY and FYNNEI. The V gene lost 2 bases and the J gene lost 2 bases, with 10 bases spanning the gap.

The chain is built from TRBV5-1 and TRBJ2-2; D is undetermined. Trimming removed 3 bases at V and 6 bases at J, with 3 bases between. The length of the CDR3 is 11 residues. Germline lookup yields CDR1 SGHRS and CDR2 YFSETQ. CDR3 in DNA: TGCGCCAGCAGCTCGTCCGGGGAGCTGTTTTTT. The encoded protein is CASSSSGELFF.

The count of this clone is one. The chain has TRBV6-5 and TRBJ1-2; D ambiguous. V was pared by 0 bases and J by 1 base, with 12 bases between. This CDR3 region has 16 residues. CDR1 and CDR2 (germline): MNHEY, SVGAGI. CDR3 coding DNA: TGTGCCAGCAGTTACTCGCCAGGAACCTATAACTATGGCTACACCTTC. It specifies CASSYSPGTYNYGYTF.

This chain connects TRBV18 to TRBJ2-7, with TRBD2 as a possible D gene (6 bases). The CDR3 has 14 residues. Deletions cut 1 base from V and 3 bases from J, with 10 bases between. The germline V gene encodes CDR1 KGHSH and CDR2 LQKENI. The CDR3 loop is CASSPRDGGYEQYF. The DNA for the CDR3 is TGTGCCAGCTCACCACGGGACGGGGGCTACGAGCAGTACTTC.

This chain joins TRBV27 and TRBJ1-6; 9 nucleotides line up with TRBD1. Germline CDR1 reads MNHEY; CDR2 reads SMNVEV (reference sequence). The ends lost 6 bases at V and 6 bases at J; junction bases unmatched: 9. The CDR3 totals 16 residues. The chain's CDR3 is CASSPRGTGINSPLHF. CDR3 nucleotide sequence: TGTGCCAGCAGCCCCCGCGGGACAGGGATTAATTCACCCCTCCACTTT.

The V call is TRBV2, the J call TRBJ2-2; weak D call: TRBD1 (6 bases). This CDR3 has 15 amino acids. CDR1 is SNHLY and CDR2 is FYNNEI in the germline V gene. The V end lost 10 bases, the J end lost 1 base, and 16 bases lay between the germline ends. CDR3 DNA sequence: TGTGCCACCAGAAGGGGGAGCGAGAACACCGGGGAGCTGTTTTTT. Amino acid sequence: CATRRGSENTGELFF. Using reference TRBV2 and TRBJ2-2 for the parts outside the CDR3, the full variable domain is EPEVTQTPSHQVTQMGQEVILRCVPISNHLYFYWYRQILGQKVEFLVSFYNNEISEKSEIFDDQFSVERPDGSNFTLKIRSTKLEDSAMYFCATRRGSENTGELFFGEGSRLTVL.

This clone was found a few times. The chain employs TRBV19 and TRBJ2-6, with 7 bases fitting TRBD1. CDR3 length equals 17 residues. The germline V gene has CDR1 LNHDA and CDR2 SQIVND (reference sequence). V shed 7 bases, J shed 0 bases, and the junction held 9 bases outside the gene matches. CDR3 sequence (DNA): TGTGCCAGTACCCCGGACAGGCCTTACTCTGGGGCCAACGTCCTGACTTTC. Its translation: CASTPDRPYSGANVLTF.

This sequence joins TRBV19 and TRBJ2-3, with TRBD2 matching 8 bases. The CDR3 runs 16 residues. V shed 5 bases and J 0 bases; nucleotides not matched to a gene: 7. CDR1 and CDR2 from the germline V gene are LNHDA and SQIVND (reference sequence). The CDR3 spells CASSDRGGFSTDTQYF. The CDR3, as DNA: TGTGCCAGTAGTGATCGCGGGGGGTTTAGCACAGATACGCAGTATTTT.

The genes are TRBV5-1 and TRBJ2-7; 8 nucleotides match TRBD2. CDR1 and CDR2 (germline): SGHRS, YFSETQ. This CDR3 has 18 residues. Germline trimming cut 1 base from V and 5 bases from J; bases unmatched to any gene: 17. CDR3 bases: TGCGCCAGCAGCTTGAAGATCAGCGGGGGCCCTTATGACGACGAGCAGTACTTC. Its translation: CASSLKISGGPYDDEQYF.

The V call is TRBV19, the J call TRBJ1-2, with D possibly being TRBD1 (6 bases). Germline CDR1 and CDR2: LNHDA and SQIVND (reference sequence). CDR3 length equals 11 residues. The V gene lost 7 bases and the J gene lost 4 bases, with 7 bases spanning the gap. The CDR3 loop is CASTDSYGYTF. DNA for the CDR3: TGTGCCAGTACGGACAGCTATGGCTACACCTTC.

This clone has just a few counts. This sequence joins TRBV4-2 and TRBJ2-1, with 8 bases lining up with TRBD2. V was pared by 1 base and J by 5 bases, with 10 bases of the junction left unmatched. CDR3 length: 17 amino acids. Per the germline V gene, CDR1 is LGHNA and CDR2 is YNFKEQ. CDR3 nucleotide sequence: TGTGCCAGCAGCCAAGCCAAGGCGGGGGGCCCCCACAATGAGCAGTTCTTC. Translating gives CASSQAKAGGPHNEQFF.

CDR3 DNA sequence: TGTGCCAGCAAATTCGCAGGGGGAGTAGATCAGCCCCAGCATTTT. Its translation is CASKFAGGVDQPQHF. The rearrangement joins TRBV6-5 to TRBJ1-5, with 7 bases that match TRBD1. The V segment lost 7 bases and the J segment 5 bases; nucleotides outside the gene matches: 11. The CDR3 runs to 15 residues. Germline-derived CDR1 and CDR2 are MNHEY and SVGAGI.

For the CDR3, the DNA is TGTGCCAGCAGCCAAACAGGGGGCGGCTACACCTTC. Protein sequence: CASSQTGGGYTF. The chain has TRBV14 and TRBJ1-2; TRBD1 matches at 9 bases. The CDR3 extends over 12 amino acids. The junction had 0 bases not matched to a gene; V was cut back by 2 bases and J by 8 bases. Per germline, CDR1 SGHDN and CDR2 FVKESK.

V and J are TRBV5-6 and TRBJ1-6; no clear D. V dropped 2 bases and J dropped 0 bases, with 6 bases sitting between them. The germline V gene encodes CDR1 SGHDT and CDR2 YYEEEE. This CDR3 has 15 residues. The CDR3 coding sequence is TGTGCCAGCAGCTTCTCGAGCTCCTATAATTCACCCCTCCACTTT. This codes for CASSFSSSYNSPLHF.

V usage is TRBV4-3 and J usage is TRBJ2-3; a weak D match, TRBD2 (5 bases). CDR1 is LGHNA and CDR2 is YSLEER in the germline V gene. The V end lost 4 bases, the J end lost 4 bases, and 24 bases lay between the germline ends. This CDR3 spans 18 amino acids. CDR3 bases: TGCGCCAGCAGCCGCGGAGGTATCTCGAGGGTTGGCGCAGATACGCAGTATTTT. This encodes CASSRGGISRVGADTQYF.